The entry below gives a single TCR beta chain sequence along with its context. The antigen is undetermined. Trimming stripped 1 base from V and 6 bases from J, with 15 bases between. The germline V gene has CDR1 SGHVS and CDR2 FQNEAQ. The CDR3 consists of 16 residues. This sample was taken from a study of regulatory and conventional T cells in RAG deficiency. The assay was immunoSEQ multiplex PCR, and TCRdb's table has in-frame clones only and misses some. The sample consists of about 8,500 clones, approximately 80% of them appearing once. General observations from the study: Sorted Omenn CD25-high CD127-low cells may not be bona fide Tregs. Other subsets showed roughly 10-fold reductions, but Treg unique TCR beta sequences fell approximately 100-fold in these patients. Shorter CDR3s in all patient subsets; >80% Treg-Tconv overlap in Omenn.

This same sample was also part of a study on regulatory T cells. That report adds: Primers: 52 TRBV forward and 13 TRBJ reverse. Patient repertoires had restricted TRB V-J pairs and skewed V and J usage, most in Tregs.

The origin of this receptor is a human donor in good health. Sequenced sample: CD8+ T cells sorted from blood. The chain recombines TRBV7-8 with TRBJ2-2, with D possibly matching TRBD2 (5 bases). The CDR3 loop is CASSLGARRSSGELFF. In DNA, the CDR3 is TGTGCCAGCAGCTTAGGCGCAAGGAGGAGTTCCGGGGAGCTGTTTTTT.